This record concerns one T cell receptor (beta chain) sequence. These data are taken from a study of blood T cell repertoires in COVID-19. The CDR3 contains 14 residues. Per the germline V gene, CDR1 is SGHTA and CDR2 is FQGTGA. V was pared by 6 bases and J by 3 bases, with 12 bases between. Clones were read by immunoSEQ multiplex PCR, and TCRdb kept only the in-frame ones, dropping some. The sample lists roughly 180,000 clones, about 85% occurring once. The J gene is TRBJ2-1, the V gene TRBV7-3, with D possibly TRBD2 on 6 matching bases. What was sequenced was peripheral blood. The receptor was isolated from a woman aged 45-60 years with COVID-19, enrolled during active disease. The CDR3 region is CASSHGGYYNEQFF. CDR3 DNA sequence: TGTGCCAGCAGTCATGGGGGGTACTACAATGAGCAGTTCTTC.